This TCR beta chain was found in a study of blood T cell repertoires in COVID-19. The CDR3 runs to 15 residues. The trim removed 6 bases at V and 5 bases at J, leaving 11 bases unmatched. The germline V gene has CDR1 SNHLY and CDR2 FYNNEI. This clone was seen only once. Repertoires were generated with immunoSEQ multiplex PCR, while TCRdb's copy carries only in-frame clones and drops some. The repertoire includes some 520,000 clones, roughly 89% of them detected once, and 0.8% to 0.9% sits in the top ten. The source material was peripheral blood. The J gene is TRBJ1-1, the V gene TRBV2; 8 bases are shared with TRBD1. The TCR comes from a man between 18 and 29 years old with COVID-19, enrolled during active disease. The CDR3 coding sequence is TGTGCCAGCAGGGGGTATGACAGGGGAGGGACTGAAGCTTTCTTT. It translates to CASRGYDRGGTEAFF. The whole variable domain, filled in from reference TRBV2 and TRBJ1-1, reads EPEVTQTPSHQVTQMGQEVILRCVPISNHLYFYWYRQILGQKVEFLVSFYNNEISEKSEIFDDQFSVERPDGSNFTLKIRSTKLEDSAMYFCASRGYDRGGTEAFFGQGTRLTVV.